This TCR beta chain was captured by sequencing in a study of blood T cell repertoires in COVID-19. This CDR3 is built from 17 residues. V lost 5 bases and J 2 bases, leaving 22 bases between the germline ends. Germline V gene sequence: CDR1 LNHDA, CDR2 SQIVND (reference sequence). Original data processing: Quantification of nucleated cells was approximated via reference gene primer amplification. Some clones are missing from TCRdb's copy, which holds only in-frame ones; the method was immunoSEQ multiplex PCR. V and J calls and clone size are as listed in that table; D and trimming were resolved from the DNA. The sample includes roughly 250,000 clones, approximately 87% of them seen just once. Patients from Seattle were sampled longitudinally, starting during active infection.

The specimen sequenced was peripheral blood. The source is a woman younger than 45 with COVID-19, enrolled during active disease. V and J are TRBV19 and TRBJ2-7; perhaps TRBD2 as D (6 bases). CDR3 DNA: TGTGCCAGTAGTCGAGTTAGAGGGCGGACTAATACCTACGAGCAGTACTTC. This translates into CASSRVRGRTNTYEQYF.